This TCR beta chain comes out of a study of CD8 T cells in ankylosing spondylitis. Findings and caveats of the study: Earlier reports found some motif variants in synovial fluid and blood in reactive arthritis. Disease-linked clones proved CD8+ and comparatively uncommon in peripheral blood.

V shed 5 bases and J shed 5 bases, with 7 bases lying between them. CDR1 is MDHEN and CDR2 is SYDVKM in the germline V gene. The CDR3 is made up of 12 amino acids. TCRdb called the 5' RACE reads again in MiXCR, with one record for every CDR3 protein. This sample has about 130,000 distinct CDR3 sequences; about 6.5% occur once, and the top ten carry over 9%. This clonotype was seen many times. Antigen unknown. This TCR was recovered from a male donor with ankylosing spondylitis or in good health (not recorded which). Specimen: blood, either unsorted or a sorted T cell fraction (not recorded which). The V gene is TRBV28, the J gene TRBJ2-1; D gene uncertain. CDR3 amino acids: CASSADNNEQFF. CDR3 in DNA: TGTGCCAGCAGTGCCGATAACAATGAGCAGTTCTTC.